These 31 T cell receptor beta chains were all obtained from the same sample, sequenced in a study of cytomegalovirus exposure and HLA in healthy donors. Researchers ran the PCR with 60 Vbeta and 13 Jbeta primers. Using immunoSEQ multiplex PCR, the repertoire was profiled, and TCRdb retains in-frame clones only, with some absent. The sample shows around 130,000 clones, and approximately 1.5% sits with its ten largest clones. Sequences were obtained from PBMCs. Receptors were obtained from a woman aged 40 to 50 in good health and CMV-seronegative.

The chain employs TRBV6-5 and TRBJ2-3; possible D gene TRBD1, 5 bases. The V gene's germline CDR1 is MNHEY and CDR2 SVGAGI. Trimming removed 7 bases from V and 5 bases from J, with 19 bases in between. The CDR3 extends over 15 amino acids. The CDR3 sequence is CASTLSGKSLDTQYF. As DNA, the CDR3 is TGTGCCAGCACGTTGTCAGGGAAAAGTTTAGATACGCAGTATTTT.

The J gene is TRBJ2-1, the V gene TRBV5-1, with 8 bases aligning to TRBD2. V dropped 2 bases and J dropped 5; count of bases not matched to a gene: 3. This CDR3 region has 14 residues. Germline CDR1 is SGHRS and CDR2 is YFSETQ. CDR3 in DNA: TGCGCCAGCAGCTTTAGCGGGGCGAACAATGAGCAGTTCTTC. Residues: CASSFSGANNEQFF.

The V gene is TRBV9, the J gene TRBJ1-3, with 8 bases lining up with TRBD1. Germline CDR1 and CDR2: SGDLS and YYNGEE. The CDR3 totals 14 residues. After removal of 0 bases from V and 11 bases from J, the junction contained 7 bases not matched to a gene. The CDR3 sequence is CASSVEGTGFPIYF. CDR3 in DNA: TGTGCCAGCAGCGTAGAGGGGACAGGATTTCCCATATATTTT.

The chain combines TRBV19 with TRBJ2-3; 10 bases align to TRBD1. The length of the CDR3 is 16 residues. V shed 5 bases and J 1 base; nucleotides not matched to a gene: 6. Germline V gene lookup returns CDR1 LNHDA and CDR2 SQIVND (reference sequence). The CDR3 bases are TGTGCCAGTAGTCTCGGACAGGGGGGACGCACAGATACGCAGTATTTT. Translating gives CASSLGQGGRTDTQYF. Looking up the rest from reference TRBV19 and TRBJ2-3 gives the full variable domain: DGGITQSPKYLFRKEGQNVTLSCEQNLNHDAMYWYRQDPGQGLRLIYYSQIVNDFQKGDIAEGYSVSREKKESFPLTVTSAQKNPTAFYLCASSLGQGGRTDTQYFGPGTRLTVL.

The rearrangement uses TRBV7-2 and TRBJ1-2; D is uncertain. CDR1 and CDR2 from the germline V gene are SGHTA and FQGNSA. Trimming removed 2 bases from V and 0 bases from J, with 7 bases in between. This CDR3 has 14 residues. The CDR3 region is CASSLRHTNYGYTF. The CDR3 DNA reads TGTGCCAGCAGCTTAAGACACACTAACTATGGCTACACCTTC.

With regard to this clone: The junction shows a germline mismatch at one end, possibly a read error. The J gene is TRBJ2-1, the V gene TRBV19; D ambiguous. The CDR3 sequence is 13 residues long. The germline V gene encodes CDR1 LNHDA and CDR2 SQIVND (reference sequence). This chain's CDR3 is CASSIIPRFEIIF. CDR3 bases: TGTGCCAGTAGTATAATCCCACGGTTCGAGATTATCTTC.

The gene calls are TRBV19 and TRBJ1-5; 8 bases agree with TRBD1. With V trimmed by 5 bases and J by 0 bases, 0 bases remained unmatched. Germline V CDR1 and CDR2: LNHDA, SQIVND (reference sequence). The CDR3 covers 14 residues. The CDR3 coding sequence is TGTGCCAGTAGTGGACAGGGTAGCAATCAGCCCCAGCATTTT. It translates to CASSGQGSNQPQHF.

DNA for the CDR3: TGCGCCAGCAGCTTGAGCCCTGAGGGTACTGAAGCTTTCTTT. This sequence encodes CASSLSPEGTEAFF. The chain is built from TRBV5-1 and TRBJ1-1, with unresolved D. CDR3 length: 14 amino acids. CDR1 and CDR2 from the germline V gene are SGHRS and YFSETQ. V was trimmed by 1 base and J by 5 bases, leaving 12 bases between them.

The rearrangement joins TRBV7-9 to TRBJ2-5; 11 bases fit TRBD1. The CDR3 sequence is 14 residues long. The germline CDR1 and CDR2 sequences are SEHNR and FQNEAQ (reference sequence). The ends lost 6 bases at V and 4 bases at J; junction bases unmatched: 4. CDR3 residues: CASSRGQGAETQYF. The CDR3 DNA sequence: TGTGCCAGCAGTCGAGGACAGGGGGCAGAGACCCAGTACTTC.

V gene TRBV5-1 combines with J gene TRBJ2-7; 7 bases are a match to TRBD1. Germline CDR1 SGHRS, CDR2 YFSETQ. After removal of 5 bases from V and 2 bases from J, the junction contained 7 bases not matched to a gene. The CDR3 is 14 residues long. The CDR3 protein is CASRRMTGPYEQYF. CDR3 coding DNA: TGCGCCAGCAGACGGATGACAGGGCCCTACGAGCAGTACTTC.

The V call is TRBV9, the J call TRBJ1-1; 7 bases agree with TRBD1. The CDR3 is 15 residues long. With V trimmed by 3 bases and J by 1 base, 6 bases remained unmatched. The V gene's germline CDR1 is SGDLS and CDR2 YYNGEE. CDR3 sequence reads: CASSGGRQGNTEAFF. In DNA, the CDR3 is TGTGCCAGCAGCGGGGGGAGACAGGGGAACACTGAAGCTTTCTTT.

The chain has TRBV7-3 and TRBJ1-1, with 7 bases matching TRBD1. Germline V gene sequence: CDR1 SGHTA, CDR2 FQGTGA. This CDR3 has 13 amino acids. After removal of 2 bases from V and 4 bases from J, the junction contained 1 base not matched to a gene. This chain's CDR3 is CASSLDRATEAFF. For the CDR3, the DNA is TGTGCCAGCAGCTTAGACAGGGCCACTGAAGCTTTCTTT.

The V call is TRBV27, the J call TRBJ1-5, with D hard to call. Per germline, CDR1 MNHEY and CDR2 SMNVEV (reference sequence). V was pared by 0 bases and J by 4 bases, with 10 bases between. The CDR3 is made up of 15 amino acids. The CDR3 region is CASSLSSGLNQPQHF. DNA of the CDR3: TGTGCCAGCAGTTTATCGAGCGGACTAAATCAGCCCCAGCATTTT.

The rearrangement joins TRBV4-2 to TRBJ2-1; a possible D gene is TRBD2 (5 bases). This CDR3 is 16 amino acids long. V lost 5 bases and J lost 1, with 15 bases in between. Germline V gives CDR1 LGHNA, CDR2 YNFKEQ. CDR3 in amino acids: CASSYPRAGSYNEQFF. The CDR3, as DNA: TGTGCCAGCAGCTACCCTCGGGCGGGTTCCTACAATGAGCAGTTCTTC.

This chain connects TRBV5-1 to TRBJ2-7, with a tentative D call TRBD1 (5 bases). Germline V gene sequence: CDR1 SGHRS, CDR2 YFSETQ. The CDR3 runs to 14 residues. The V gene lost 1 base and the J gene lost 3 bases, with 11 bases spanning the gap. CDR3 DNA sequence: TGCGCCAGCAGCTTGCGCAGGGCTGACTACGAGCAGTACTTC. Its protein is CASSLRRADYEQYF.

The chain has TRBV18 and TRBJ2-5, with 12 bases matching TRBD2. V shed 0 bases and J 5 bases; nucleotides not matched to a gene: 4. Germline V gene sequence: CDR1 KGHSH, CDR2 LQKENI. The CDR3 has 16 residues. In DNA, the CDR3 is TGTGCCAGCTCACCACCCCTAGCGGGGGGGCTGGAGACCCAGTACTTC. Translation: CASSPPLAGGLETQYF.

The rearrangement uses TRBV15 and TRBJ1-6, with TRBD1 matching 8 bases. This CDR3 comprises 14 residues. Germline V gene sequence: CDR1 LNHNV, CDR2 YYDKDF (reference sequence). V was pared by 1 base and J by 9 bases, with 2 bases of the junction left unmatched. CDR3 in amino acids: CATSRAQGASPLHF. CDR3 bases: TGTGCCACCAGCAGAGCCCAGGGGGCTTCACCCCTCCACTTT.

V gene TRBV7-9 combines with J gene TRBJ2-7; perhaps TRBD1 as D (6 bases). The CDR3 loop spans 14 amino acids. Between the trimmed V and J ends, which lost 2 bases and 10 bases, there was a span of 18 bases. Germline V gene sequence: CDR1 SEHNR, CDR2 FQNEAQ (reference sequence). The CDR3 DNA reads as TGTGCCAGCAGCTTATCGAACAGGGAGTTTCCACAGTACTTC. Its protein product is CASSLSNREFPQYF.

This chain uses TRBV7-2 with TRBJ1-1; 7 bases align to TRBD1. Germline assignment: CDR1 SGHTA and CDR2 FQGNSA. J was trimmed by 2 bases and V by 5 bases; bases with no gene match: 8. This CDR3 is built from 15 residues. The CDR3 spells CASSLRQGENTEAFF. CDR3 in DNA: TGTGCCAGCAGCCTACGACAGGGAGAAAACACTGAAGCTTTCTTT.

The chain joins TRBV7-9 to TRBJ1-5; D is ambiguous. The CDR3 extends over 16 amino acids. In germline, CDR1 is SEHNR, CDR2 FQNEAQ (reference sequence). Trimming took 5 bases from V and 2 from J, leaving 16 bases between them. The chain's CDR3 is CASSPSVGRGNQPQHF. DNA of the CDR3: TGTGCCAGCAGCCCGTCGGTGGGGAGGGGCAATCAGCCCCAGCATTTT.

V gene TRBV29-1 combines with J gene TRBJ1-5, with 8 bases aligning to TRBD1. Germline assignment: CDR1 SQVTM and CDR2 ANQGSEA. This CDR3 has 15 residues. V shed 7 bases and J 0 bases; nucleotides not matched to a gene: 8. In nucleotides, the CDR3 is TGCAGCGCCAAACTCAGGGGGCTTAGCAATCAGCCCCAGCATTTT. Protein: CSAKLRGLSNQPQHF.

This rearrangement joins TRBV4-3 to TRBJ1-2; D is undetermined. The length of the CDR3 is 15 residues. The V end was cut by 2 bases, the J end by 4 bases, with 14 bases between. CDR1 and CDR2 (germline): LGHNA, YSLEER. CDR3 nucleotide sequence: TGCGCCAGCAGCCAAAGCCAAACCCCGTTCTATGGCTACACCTTC. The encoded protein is CASSQSQTPFYGYTF.

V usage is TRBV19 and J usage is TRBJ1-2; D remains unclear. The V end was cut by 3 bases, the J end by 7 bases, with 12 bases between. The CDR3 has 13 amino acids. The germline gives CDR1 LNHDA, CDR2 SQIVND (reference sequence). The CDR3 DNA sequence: TGTGCCAGTAGTATTTGGGGAGTAGGTGGCTACACCTTC. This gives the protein CASSIWGVGGYTF.

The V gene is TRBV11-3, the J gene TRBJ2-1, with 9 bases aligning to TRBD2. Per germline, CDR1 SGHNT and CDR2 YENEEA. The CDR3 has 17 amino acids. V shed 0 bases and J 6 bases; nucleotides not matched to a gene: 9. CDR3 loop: CASSLDRAGGPTNEQFF. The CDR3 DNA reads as TGTGCCAGCAGCTTAGATCGGGCGGGGGGGCCTACCAATGAGCAGTTCTTC.

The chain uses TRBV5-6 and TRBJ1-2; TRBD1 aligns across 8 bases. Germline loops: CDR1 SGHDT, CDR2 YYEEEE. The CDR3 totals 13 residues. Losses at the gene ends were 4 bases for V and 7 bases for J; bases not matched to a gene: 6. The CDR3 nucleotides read TGTGCCAGCAGCGACCGGACAGGGCTTGGCTACACCTTC. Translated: CASSDRTGLGYTF. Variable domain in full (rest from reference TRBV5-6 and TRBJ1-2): DAGVTQSPTHLIKTRGQQVTLRCSPKSGHDTVSWYQQALGQGPQFIFQYYEEEERQRGNFPDRFSGHQFPNYSSELNVNALLLGDSALYLCASSDRTGLGYTFGSGTRLTVV.

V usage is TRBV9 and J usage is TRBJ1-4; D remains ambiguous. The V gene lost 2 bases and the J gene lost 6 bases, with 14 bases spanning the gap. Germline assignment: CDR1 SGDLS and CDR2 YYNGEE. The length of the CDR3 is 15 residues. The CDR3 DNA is TGTGCCAGCAGCGTTACGGGAGCGGTAGATGAAAAACTGTTTTTT. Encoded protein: CASSVTGAVDEKLFF. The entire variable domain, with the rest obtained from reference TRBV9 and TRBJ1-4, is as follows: DSGVTQTPKHLITATGQRVTLRCSPRSGDLSVYWYQQSLDQGLQFLIQYYNGEERAKGNILERFSAQQFPDLHSELNLSSLELGDSALYFCASSVTGAVDEKLFFGSGTQLSVL.

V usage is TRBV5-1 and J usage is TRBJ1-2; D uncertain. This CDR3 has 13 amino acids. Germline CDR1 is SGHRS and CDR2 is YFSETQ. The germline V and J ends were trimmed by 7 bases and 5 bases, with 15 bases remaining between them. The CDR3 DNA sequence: TGCGCCAGCCGACCGACGGGAGCTTATGGCTACACCTTC. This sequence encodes CASRPTGAYGYTF.

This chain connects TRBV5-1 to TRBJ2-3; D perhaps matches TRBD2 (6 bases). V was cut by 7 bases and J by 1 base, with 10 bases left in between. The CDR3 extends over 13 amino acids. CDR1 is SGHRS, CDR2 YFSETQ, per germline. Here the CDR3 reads CASGSGGTDTQYF. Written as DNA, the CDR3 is TGCGCCAGCGGGTCGGGGGGCACAGATACGCAGTATTTT.

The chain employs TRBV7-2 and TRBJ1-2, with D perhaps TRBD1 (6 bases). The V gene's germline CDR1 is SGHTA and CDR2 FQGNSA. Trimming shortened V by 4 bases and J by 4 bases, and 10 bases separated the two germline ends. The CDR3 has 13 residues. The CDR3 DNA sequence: TGTGCCAGCAGCTCACAGGGTAGCTATGGCTACACCTTC. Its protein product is CASSSQGSYGYTF.

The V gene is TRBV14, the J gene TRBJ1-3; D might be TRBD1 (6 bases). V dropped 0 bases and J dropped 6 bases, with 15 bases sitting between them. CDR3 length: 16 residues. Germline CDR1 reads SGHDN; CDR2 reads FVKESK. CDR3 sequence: CASSQEGGHFVNTIYF. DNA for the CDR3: TGTGCCAGCAGCCAAGAAGGGGGTCATTTTGTAAACACCATATATTTT.

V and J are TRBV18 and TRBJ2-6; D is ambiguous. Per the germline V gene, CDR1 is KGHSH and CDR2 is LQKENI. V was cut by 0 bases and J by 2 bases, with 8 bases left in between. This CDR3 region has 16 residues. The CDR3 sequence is CASSPPSGAGANVLTF. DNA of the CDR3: TGTGCCAGCTCACCACCGTCGGGTGCTGGGGCCAACGTCCTGACTTTC.